This TCR beta chain originates from a study of human CD8 memory T cell subsets. Whole-study results and caveats: Compared with precursor exhausted T cells, stem-like memory T cells were suggested by Chao1 estimates to be more diverse.

Germline values: CDR1 DFQATT, CDR2 SNEGSKA (reference sequence). The CDR3 is 16 amino acids. The TCR beta sequencing libraries came from UMI-labeled 5' RACE. TCRdb re-called the 5' RACE reads, yielding one record per CDR3 amino acid sequence without DNA. This sample contains under 8,000 distinct CDR3 sequences. TSTEM cells were defined as CCR7+ PD-1- TIGIT- CD8+ memory cells. Total CD8+ T cells underwent enrichment via negative magnetic separation. With respect to this clonotype: Its specificity is not known.

This chain links TRBV20-1 with TRBJ2-1; lacking DNA, the TRBD2 call made by TCRdb goes unchecked. This TCR came from a human donor in good health. The sample consisted of CD8+ stem-like memory T cells (TSCM and TCM) sorted from PBMCs. The subset is: stem-like memory CD8 T cells (TSTEM), CCR7+ PD-1- TIGIT-. The CDR3 reads CSALRTSGVSYNEQFF.